What follows are 30 T cell receptor beta chains derived from one specimen sequenced in a study of OX40 agonist ivuxolimab in advanced cancers. Sequencing was performed with immunoSEQ multiplex PCR; in TCRdb, only in-frame clones are kept and a portion is missing. The sample yields 70,000 to 85,000 clones, roughly 90% seen once. The sample here was CD4+ or CD8+ T cells sorted from blood, taken in a trial of the OX40 agonist ivuxolimab. The receptors derive from an adult with an advanced solid tumor such as melanoma, head and neck, liver or kidney cancer.

The rearrangement uses TRBV4-3 and TRBJ1-4; 7 positions match TRBD1. Germline CDR1 reads LGHNA; CDR2 reads YSLEER. Trimming took 4 bases from V and 5 from J; bases not matched to a gene: 10. The CDR3 loop spans 16 amino acids. The CDR3 loop reads CASSPSYRGPNEKLFF. CDR3 sequence (DNA): TGCGCCAGCAGCCCATCCTACAGGGGACCAAATGAAAAACTGTTTTTT.

This clone was recorded once. The CDR3 loop reads CASSPTGSGANVLTF. The DNA of the CDR3 is TGTGCCAGCAGCCCTACAGGGTCTGGGGCCAACGTCCTGACTTTC. This sequence joins TRBV7-2 and TRBJ2-6; D is possibly TRBD1 (6 bases). In germline, CDR1 is SGHTA, CDR2 FQGNSA. V dropped 5 bases and J dropped 1 base, with 9 bases sitting between them. The CDR3 runs to 15 residues.

V gene TRBV5-5 combines with J gene TRBJ2-1; D may correspond to TRBD1 or TRBD2 (5 bases each). V was cut by 0 bases and J by 5 bases, with 12 bases left in between. CDR3 size: 15 residues. The germline CDR1 and CDR2 sequences are SGHKS and YYEKEE (reference sequence). The CDR3 DNA is TGTGCCAGCAGCTTGGTGGGGGTAATCCACAATGAGCAGTTCTTC. It codes for CASSLVGVIHNEQFF.

The chain is built from TRBV5-1 and TRBJ2-5; 9 positions agree with TRBD1. The V gene end was trimmed by 5 bases and the J gene end by 4 bases; junction bases not matched to a gene: 6. Germline lookup yields CDR1 SGHRS and CDR2 YFSETQ. The CDR3 covers 14 residues. CDR3 loop: CASRGTGKIETQYF. Here the CDR3 DNA reads TGCGCCAGCAGAGGGACAGGGAAGATAGAGACCCAGTACTTC.

The CDR3 DNA reads TGTGCCAGCAGCCTAGGTGGGACAGGGAAAAACATTCAGTACTTC. This codes for CASSLGGTGKNIQYF. The chain carries TRBV28 and TRBJ2-4; TRBD1 matches 9 bases. The CDR3 totals 15 residues. Per the germline V gene, CDR1 is MDHEN and CDR2 is SYDVKM. J lost 4 bases, V lost 6 bases, and 7 bases had no gene match.

A remark on this clone: This same CDR3 is encoded by further DNA sequences in the sample. CDR3: CASSPTSGSYNEQFF. As DNA, the CDR3 is TGTGCCAGCAGCCCGACTAGCGGGAGTTACAATGAGCAGTTCTTC. This chain joins TRBV9 and TRBJ2-1, with TRBD2 matching over 12 bases. V was pared by 4 bases and J by 4 bases, with 3 bases of the junction left unmatched. The CDR3 runs to 15 residues. Germline CDR1 SGDLS, CDR2 YYNGEE.

The rearrangement links TRBV7-9 to TRBJ1-3, with D unclear. The CDR3 consists of 13 residues. The ends were cut back, 0 bases at V and 4 bases at J, with 4 bases in the middle. From germline, CDR1 is SEHNR and CDR2 FQNEAQ (reference sequence). The CDR3 DNA sequence: TGTGCCAGCAGCTTAGCCGGGGGAAACACCATATATTTT. Translated, it gives CASSLAGGNTIYF. Using reference TRBV7-9 and TRBJ1-3 for the parts outside the CDR3, the full variable domain is DTGVSQNPRHKITKRGQNVTFRCDPISEHNRLYWYRQTLGQGPEFLTYFQNEAQLEKSRLLSDRFSAERPKGSFSTLEIQRTEQGDSAMYLCASSLAGGNTIYFGEGSWLTVV.

There are a few counts of this clone. CDR3 DNA: TGTGCCAGCAGTATAAGGGCTAATCGGGAGCTGTTTTTT. Translating it yields CASSIRANRELFF. The chain is built from TRBV28 and TRBJ2-2; D gene uncertain. CDR1 and CDR2 from the germline V gene are MDHEN and SYDVKM. This CDR3 spans 13 amino acids. Trimming stripped 5 bases from V and 9 bases from J, with 13 bases between.

This chain uses TRBV4-3 with TRBJ2-3; the match to TRBD2 covers 10 bases. Germline V lookup: CDR1 LGHNA, CDR2 YSLEER. V dropped 0 bases and J dropped 6; count of bases not matched to a gene: 12. The CDR3 covers 18 residues. The CDR3 nucleotides are TGCGCCAGCAGCCAAGAAGGGCTAGCGGGAGATGAAAGGGATACGCAGTATTTT. It yields the protein CASSQEGLAGDERDTQYF.

This rearrangement joins TRBV19 to TRBJ2-1, with TRBD2 matching over 11 bases. CDR3 size: 16 residues. The J segment lost 6 bases and the V segment lost 4 bases, leaving 8 bases of the junction unmatched. Germline V gene data show CDR1 as LNHDA and CDR2 as SQIVND (reference sequence). Here the CDR3 reads CASSTLAGGVSNEQFF. The CDR3 nucleotides are TGTGCCAGTAGTACCCTAGCGGGAGGAGTGTCCAATGAGCAGTTCTTC.

V is TRBV2 and J is TRBJ2-5, with D unresolved. There are 13 residues in the CDR3. The germline V gene has CDR1 SNHLY and CDR2 FYNNEI. Trimming cost V 4 bases and J 4 bases, with 10 bases left between them. The CDR3 region has the DNA TGTGCCAGCAGTGCTACGGACCTAGAGACCCAGTACTTC. It is translated as CASSATDLETQYF.

This chain connects TRBV4-3 to TRBJ1-2, with a weak D call TRBD1 (5 bases). From germline, CDR1 is LGHNA and CDR2 YSLEER. Trimming took off 4 bases at V and 3 bases at J, with 12 bases between the two ends. The CDR3 length is 14 residues. CDR3 sequence reads: CASSRKRGDYGYTF. For the CDR3, the DNA is TGCGCCAGCAGCCGGAAAAGGGGCGACTATGGCTACACCTTC.

The rearrangement uses TRBV5-4 and TRBJ1-1; no reliable D call. Trimming took off 4 bases at V and 8 bases at J, with 12 bases between the two ends. CDR3 size: 12 residues. The V gene's germline CDR1 is SGHNT and CDR2 YYREEE (reference sequence). The DNA of the CDR3 is TGTGCCAGCAGCCGAGACTCTCTAGAAGCTTTCTTT. This sequence encodes CASSRDSLEAFF.

This clone has just one count. The CDR3 nucleotides are TGTGCCAGCAGCTCGTTGCGGGAGGGTAATACCGGGGAGCTGTTTTTT. The encoded protein is CASSSLREGNTGELFF. The chain recombines TRBV7-6 with TRBJ2-2, with 9 bases aligning to TRBD2. CDR1 and CDR2 (germline): SGHVS, FNYEAQ. With V trimmed by 4 bases and J by 5 bases, 8 bases remained unmatched. This CDR3 has 16 amino acids.

The genes are TRBV9 and TRBJ2-1; 10 bases agree with TRBD1. The V and J ends lost 4 bases and 5 bases, in that order; junction bases with no gene match: 6. The CDR3 is 15 amino acids. Germline V gene lookup returns CDR1 SGDLS and CDR2 YYNGEE. The CDR3 reads CASSTRQGADNEQFF. In nucleotides, the CDR3 is TGTGCCAGCAGCACCCGACAGGGGGCGGACAATGAGCAGTTCTTC.

Here the CDR3 reads CASSKEGRHPVTDTQYF. DNA for the CDR3: TGCGCCAGCAGCAAGGAAGGGCGACATCCAGTCACAGATACGCAGTATTTT. The V and J genes are TRBV5-1 and TRBJ2-3; no reliable D call. Germline V gene sequence: CDR1 SGHRS, CDR2 YFSETQ. This CDR3 is built from 17 residues. V was clipped by 4 bases and J by 2 bases, with 20 bases between them.

The gene calls are TRBV28 and TRBJ1-3; possible D gene TRBD1, 6 bases. Germline V gene lookup returns CDR1 MDHEN and CDR2 SYDVKM. With 6 bases removed from V and 4 bases from J, the gap between germline ends came to 19 bases. The CDR3 covers 16 residues. In nucleotides, the CDR3 is TGTGCCAGCAGCCGACCGGGGGGCTCGGCGGGAAACACCATATATTTT. Translating gives CASSRPGGSAGNTIYF. Combining the CDR3 with reference TRBV28 and TRBJ1-3 gives the whole variable domain DVKVTQSSRYLVKRTGEKVFLECVQDMDHENMFWYRQDPGLGLRLIYFSYDVKMKEKGDIPEGYSVSREKKERFSLILESASTNQTSMYLCASSRPGGSAGNTIYFGEGSWLTVV.

The V gene is TRBV6-1, the J gene TRBJ2-3, with D possibly being TRBD2 (6 bases). Germline assignment: CDR1 MNHNS and CDR2 SASEGT. The CDR3 spans 13 residues. V shed 9 bases and J shed 1 base, with 11 bases lying between them. CDR3 in DNA: TGTGCCAGTTTAGGCGGGGGCACAGATACGCAGTATTTT. The encoded protein is CASLGGGTDTQYF.

The rearrangement uses TRBV7-9 and TRBJ2-1; perhaps TRBD2 as D (6 bases). The V end lost 2 bases, the J end lost 2 bases, and 10 bases lay between the germline ends. Germline V CDR1 and CDR2: SEHNR, FQNEAQ (reference sequence). This CDR3 spans 15 amino acids. For the CDR3, the DNA is TGTGCCAGCAGCTTAACTAGCAGCCCCTACAATGAGCAGTTCTTC. Translation gives CASSLTSSPYNEQFF.

CDR3 amino acids: CASSIPGTGYYHNQPQHF. The CDR3 region has the DNA TGTGCCAGCAGCATTCCCGGGACAGGGTATTACCACAATCAGCCCCAGCATTTT. J is TRBJ1-5 and V is TRBV28; 9 bases align to TRBD1. V lost 6 bases, J lost 3 bases, and 15 bases stayed unmatched. Germline V gene data show CDR1 as MDHEN and CDR2 as SYDVKM. The length of the CDR3 is 18 residues.

The J gene is TRBJ1-4, the V gene TRBV6-1, with TRBD1 matching 7 bases. This CDR3 contains 15 residues. CDR1 MNHNS and CDR2 SASEGT come from the germline V gene. V lost 1 base and J lost 6; bases outside the gene matches: 5. CDR3 coding DNA: TGTGCCAGCAGTGAAGTCAGGGGGACGCATGAAAAACTGTTTTTT. It encodes CASSEVRGTHEKLFF.

The rearrangement uses TRBV7-8 and TRBJ2-5; D gene ambiguous. CDR1 SGHVS and CDR2 FQNEAQ come from the germline V gene. Trimming pared 5 bases from V and 0 bases from J, leaving 7 bases between. This CDR3 comprises 13 residues. Written as DNA, the CDR3 is TGTGCCAGCAGCCCTCGGTACCAAGAGACCCAGTACTTC. Amino acids: CASSPRYQETQYF.

Only one count was recorded for this clone. The rearrangement links TRBV11-3 to TRBJ2-4, with 11 bases lining up with TRBD2. Trimming removed 5 bases from V and 6 bases from J; junction bases left unmatched: 9. There are 16 residues in the CDR3. Per germline, CDR1 SGHNT and CDR2 YENEEA. The chain's CDR3 is CASSKGKGLAANIQYF. Here the CDR3 DNA reads TGTGCCAGCAGCAAAGGGAAGGGACTAGCGGCAAACATTCAGTACTTC.

CDR3 bases: TGTGCCAGCAGTTCCGGACTAAGGGGCAATGAGCAGTTCTTC. Translated, it gives CASSSGLRGNEQFF. The rearrangement links TRBV28 to TRBJ2-1, with TRBD2 as a possible D gene (6 bases). The ends were cut back, 4 bases at V and 6 bases at J, with 13 bases in the middle. Germline V CDR1 and CDR2: MDHEN, SYDVKM. The CDR3 contains 14 residues. The full variable domain, in which reference TRBV28 and TRBJ2-1 provide the parts outside the CDR3, is DVKVTQSSRYLVKRTGEKVFLECVQDMDHENMFWYRQDPGLGLRLIYFSYDVKMKEKGDIPEGYSVSREKKERFSLILESASTNQTSMYLCASSSGLRGNEQFFGPGTRLTVL.

The CDR3 is CASSLPTVTEAFF. In DNA form, the CDR3 reads TGTGCCAGCAGCTTACCTACGGTCACTGAAGCTTTCTTT. The chain couples TRBV7-9 to TRBJ1-1; no reliable D call. Germline V CDR1 and CDR2: SEHNR, FQNEAQ (reference sequence). This CDR3 spans 13 amino acids. The V gene lost 2 bases and the J gene lost 4 bases, with 8 bases spanning the gap.

The CDR3 nucleotides are TGTGCCAGCAGCTCGGGACAGGGATGGGAAAAACTGTTTTTT. It encodes CASSSGQGWEKLFF. The V gene is TRBV7-9, the J gene TRBJ1-4, with TRBD1 matching 9 bases. The CDR3 is 14 residues long. V lost 4 bases and J lost 8; bases outside the gene matches: 5. Germline lookup yields CDR1 SEHNR and CDR2 FQNEAQ (reference sequence).

V usage is TRBV29-1 and J usage is TRBJ2-7, with D perhaps matching TRBD2 (7 bases). V was shortened by 7 bases and J by 1 base, with 17 bases between the two germline ends. CDR3 length: 14 residues. CDR1 is SQVTM and CDR2 is ANQGSEA in the germline V gene. The CDR3 DNA is TGCAGCGGGGGAGGGGGAGAAGGGTCCTACGAGCAGTACTTC. The encoded protein is CSGGGGEGSYEQYF.

The rearrangement uses TRBV5-1 and TRBJ2-1, with D hard to call. This CDR3 comprises 15 residues. Deletions cut 0 bases from V and 0 bases from J, with 7 bases between. Germline V lookup: CDR1 SGHRS, CDR2 YFSETQ. The DNA for the CDR3 is TGCGCCAGCAGCTTGGACGATAACTCCTACAATGAGCAGTTCTTC. Amino acids: CASSLDDNSYNEQFF. Based on the CDR3 plus reference TRBV5-1 and TRBJ2-1, the full variable domain is KAGVTQTPRYLIKTRGQQVTLSCSPISGHRSVSWYQQTPGQGLQFLFEYFSETQRNKGNFPGRFSGRQFSNSRSEMNVSTLELGDSALYLCASSLDDNSYNEQFFGPGTRLTVL.

A single count supports this clone. This chain connects TRBV5-1 to TRBJ2-5, with 11 bases lining up with TRBD2. The CDR3 is 19 residues long. With V trimmed by 3 bases and J by 5 bases, 18 bases remained unmatched. Germline assignment: CDR1 SGHRS and CDR2 YFSETQ. The CDR3 nucleotides are TGCGCCAGCAGCTCCCCCATGGGTAGCGGGAGGGCCGGAGGGGAGACCCAGTACTTC. It translates to CASSSPMGSGRAGGETQYF.

This clone was recorded once. The chain has TRBV5-4 and TRBJ2-5, with TRBD1 matching 12 bases. The DNA end lines up better with TRBJ2-7; the J call may be wrong. The CDR3 contains 15 residues. Germline CDR1 is SGHNT and CDR2 is YYREEE (reference sequence). The CDR3 region is CASSRTGTGGNEQYF. CDR3 coding DNA: TGTGCCAGCAGCCGGACCGGGACAGGGGGCAACGAGCAGTACTTC.